Sequencing of this TCR beta chain was carried out in a study of T cell responses to AZD1222 COVID-19 vaccine. Study-level results: Spike as a whole was targeted by vaccine-associated CD4 TCRs, dominant at 160-218 and 743-854.

In the case of this clone: Its antigen is unidentified.

The data were produced by immunoSEQ multiplex PCR, yet TCRdb's version contains in-frame clones alone and is incomplete. The sample holds 95,000 to 150,000 clones, around 82% seen once. The specimen was peripheral blood, collected on day 0 of AZD1222 vaccination. This sequence was found in an adult in good health.

Here the CDR3 DNA reads TGTGCCAGCAGCTTAGCCGGGACAGGCCCTGAAGCTTTCTTT. It specifies CASSLAGTGPEAFF. The chain couples TRBV11-2 to TRBJ1-1, with 8 bases that match TRBD1. Germline V gene sequence: CDR1 SGHAT, CDR2 FQNNGV. The V gene end was trimmed by 1 base and the J gene end by 6 bases; junction bases not matched to a gene: 4. The CDR3 is 14 amino acids.